The T cell receptor beta chain described here comes from a study of T cell repertoires in cytomegalovirus infection. About the research overall: Indications came from public TCR beta signatures; they pointed to CMV infection and to a matching HLA type.

This clonotype was seen ten or more times. Its antigen is undetermined. TCRdb used MiXCR to reprocess the reads, holding one entry per CDR3 protein. The top ten clones hold 2% to 3% of a sample with 310,000 or so distinct CDR3 sequences, 9.6% of them seen once. The junction had 10 bases not matched to a gene; V was cut back by 10 bases and J by 4 bases. The CDR3 sequence is 15 residues long. Per the germline V gene, CDR1 is SGHTA and CDR2 is FQGNSA. General study points: CMV carriers with the relevant HLA were identified by cumulative public TCR beta family frequency. HLA-C-restricted CMV clonotypes gave the most frequent clonotype in two of eight donors.

The specimen sequenced was PBMCs. The receptor's source is a human donor in good health (CMV status not recorded). Some clones in this sample may be carry-over from other donors' samples. The chain couples TRBV7-2 to TRBJ2-2; 9 nucleotides align to TRBD1. Here the CDR3 reads CANPDRDRVTGELFF. The DNA of the CDR3 is TGTGCCAATCCCGACCGGGACAGGGTCACCGGGGAGCTGTTTTTT.